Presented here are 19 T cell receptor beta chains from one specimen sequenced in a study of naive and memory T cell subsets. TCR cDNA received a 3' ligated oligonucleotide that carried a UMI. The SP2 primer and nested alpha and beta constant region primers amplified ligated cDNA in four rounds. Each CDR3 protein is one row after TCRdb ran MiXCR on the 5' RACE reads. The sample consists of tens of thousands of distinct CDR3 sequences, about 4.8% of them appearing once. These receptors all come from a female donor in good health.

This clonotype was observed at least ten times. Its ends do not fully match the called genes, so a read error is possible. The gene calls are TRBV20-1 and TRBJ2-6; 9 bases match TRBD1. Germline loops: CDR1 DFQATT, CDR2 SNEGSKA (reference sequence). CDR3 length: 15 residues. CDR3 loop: CSARGQGTGANVLTF. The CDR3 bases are TGCAGTGCAAGAGGACAGGGGACTGGGGCCAACGTCCTGACTTTC.

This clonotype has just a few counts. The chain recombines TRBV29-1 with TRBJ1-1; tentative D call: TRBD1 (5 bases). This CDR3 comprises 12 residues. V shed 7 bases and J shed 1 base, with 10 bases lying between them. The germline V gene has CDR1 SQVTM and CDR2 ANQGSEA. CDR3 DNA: TGCAGCGCGAAACAGGAGAACACTGAAGCTTTCTTT. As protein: CSAKQENTEAFF.

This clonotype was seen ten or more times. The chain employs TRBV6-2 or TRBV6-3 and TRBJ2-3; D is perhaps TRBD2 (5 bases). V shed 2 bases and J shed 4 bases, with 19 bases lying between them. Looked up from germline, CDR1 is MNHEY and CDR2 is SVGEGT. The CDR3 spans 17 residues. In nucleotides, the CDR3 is TGTGCCAGCAGTTACAGCGCGAGGGCGGTAGTGGCAGATACGCAGTATTTT. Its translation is CASSYSARAVVADTQYF.

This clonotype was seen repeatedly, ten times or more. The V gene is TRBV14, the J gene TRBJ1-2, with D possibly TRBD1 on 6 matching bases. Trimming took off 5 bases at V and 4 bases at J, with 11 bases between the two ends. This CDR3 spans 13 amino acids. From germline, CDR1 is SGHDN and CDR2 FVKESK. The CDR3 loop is CASSWTVGYGYTF. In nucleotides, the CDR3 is TGTGCCAGCAGCTGGACAGTAGGCTATGGCTACACCTTC.

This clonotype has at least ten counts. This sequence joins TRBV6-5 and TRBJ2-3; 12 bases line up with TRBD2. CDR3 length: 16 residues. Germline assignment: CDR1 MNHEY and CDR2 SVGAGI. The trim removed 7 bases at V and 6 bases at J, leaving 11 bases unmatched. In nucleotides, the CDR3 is TGTGCCAGCACCGAGGGGCTAGCGGGAGGGAGTGATACGCAGTATTTT. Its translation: CASTEGLAGGSDTQYF.

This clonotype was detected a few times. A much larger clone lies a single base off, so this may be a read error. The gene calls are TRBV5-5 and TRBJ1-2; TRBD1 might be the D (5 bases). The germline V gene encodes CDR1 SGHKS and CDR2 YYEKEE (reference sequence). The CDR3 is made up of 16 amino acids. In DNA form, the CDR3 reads TGTGCCAGCAGCTTCTTCCGGGGCCAGGCTAACTATGGCGACACCTTC. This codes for CASSFFRGQANYGDTF.

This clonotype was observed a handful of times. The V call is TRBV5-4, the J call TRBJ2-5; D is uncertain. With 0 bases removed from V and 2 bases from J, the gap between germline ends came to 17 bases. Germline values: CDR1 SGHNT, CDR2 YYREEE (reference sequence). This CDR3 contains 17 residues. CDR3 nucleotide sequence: TGTGCCAGCAGCTTGGCCATAGGTGGCGGAGTTCAAGAGACCCAGTACTTC. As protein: CASSLAIGGGVQETQYF.

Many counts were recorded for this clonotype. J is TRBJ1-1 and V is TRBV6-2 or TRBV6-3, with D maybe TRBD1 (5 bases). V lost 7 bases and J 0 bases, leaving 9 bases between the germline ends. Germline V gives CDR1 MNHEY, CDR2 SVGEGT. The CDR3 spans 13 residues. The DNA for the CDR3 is TGTGCCAGCACCATGACAGTGAACACTGAAGCTTTCTTT. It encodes CASTMTVNTEAFF.

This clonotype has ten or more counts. CDR3 DNA sequence: TGTGCCAGCAGCCAAGATCGGGGGACAGGGGGCGCGCGGGGCTACACCTTC. Translating gives CASSQDRGTGGARGYTF. The V and J genes are TRBV3-1 and TRBJ1-2; 12 nucleotides align to TRBD1. The CDR3 totals 17 residues. With V trimmed by 0 bases and J by 8 bases, 10 bases remained unmatched. Germline assignment: CDR1 LGHDT and CDR2 YNNKEL (reference sequence).

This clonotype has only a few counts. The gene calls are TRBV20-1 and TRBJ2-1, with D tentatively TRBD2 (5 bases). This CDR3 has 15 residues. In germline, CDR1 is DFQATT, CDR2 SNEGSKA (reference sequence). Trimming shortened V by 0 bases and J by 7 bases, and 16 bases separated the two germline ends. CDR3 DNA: TGCAGTGCTAGAGATATGGCTAGCCCTGTAAATGAGCAGTTCTTC. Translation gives CSARDMASPVNEQFF.

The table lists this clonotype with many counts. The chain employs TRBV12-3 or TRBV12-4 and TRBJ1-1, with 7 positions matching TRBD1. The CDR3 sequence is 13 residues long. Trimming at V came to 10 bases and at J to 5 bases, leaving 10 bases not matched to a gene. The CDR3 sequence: CAIIPGTVTEAFF. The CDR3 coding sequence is TGTGCCATAATTCCGGGGACAGTGACTGAAGCTTTCTTT.

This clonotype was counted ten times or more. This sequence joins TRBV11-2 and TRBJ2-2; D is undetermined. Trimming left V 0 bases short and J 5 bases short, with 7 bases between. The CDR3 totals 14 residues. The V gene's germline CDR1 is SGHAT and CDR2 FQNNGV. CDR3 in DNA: TGTGCCAGCAGCTTAGAATTTCGGACCGGGGAGCTGTTTTTT. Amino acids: CASSLEFRTGELFF.

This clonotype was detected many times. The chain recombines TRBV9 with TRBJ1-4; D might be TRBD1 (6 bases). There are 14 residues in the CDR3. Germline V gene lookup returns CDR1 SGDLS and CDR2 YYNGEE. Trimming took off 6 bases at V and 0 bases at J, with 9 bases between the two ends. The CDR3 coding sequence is TGTGCCAGCACCAGGACAGCAACTAATGAAAAACTGTTTTTT. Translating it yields CASTRTATNEKLFF.

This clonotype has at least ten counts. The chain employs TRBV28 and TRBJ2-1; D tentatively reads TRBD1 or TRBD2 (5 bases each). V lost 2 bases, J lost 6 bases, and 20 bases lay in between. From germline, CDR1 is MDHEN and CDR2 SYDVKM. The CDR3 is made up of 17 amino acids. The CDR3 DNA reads TGTGCCAGCAGTTTAAGGGAGTTCAGACAGAAACGCAATGAGCAGTTCTTC. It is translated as CASSLREFRQKRNEQFF.

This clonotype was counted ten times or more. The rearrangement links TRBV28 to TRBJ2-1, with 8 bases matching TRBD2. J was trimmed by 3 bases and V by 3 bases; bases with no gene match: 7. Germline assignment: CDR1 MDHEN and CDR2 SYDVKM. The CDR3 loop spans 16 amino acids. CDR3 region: CASSFGRAKGYNEQFF. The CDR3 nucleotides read TGTGCCAGCAGTTTCGGGAGGGCAAAGGGCTACAATGAGCAGTTCTTC.

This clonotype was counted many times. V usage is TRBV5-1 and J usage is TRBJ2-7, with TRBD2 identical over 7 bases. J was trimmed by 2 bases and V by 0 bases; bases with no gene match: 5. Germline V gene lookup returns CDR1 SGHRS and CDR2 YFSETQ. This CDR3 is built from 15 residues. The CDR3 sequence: CASSLAGGPTYEQYF. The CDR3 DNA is TGCGCCAGCAGCTTGGCGGGAGGCCCTACCTACGAGCAGTACTTC.

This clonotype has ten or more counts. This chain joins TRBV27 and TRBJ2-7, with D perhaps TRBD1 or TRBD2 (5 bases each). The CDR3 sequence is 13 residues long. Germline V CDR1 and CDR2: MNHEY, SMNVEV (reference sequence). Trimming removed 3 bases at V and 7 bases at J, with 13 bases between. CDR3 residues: CASSFPGTGEQYF. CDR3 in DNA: TGTGCCAGCAGTTTTCCGGGGACGGGAGAGCAGTACTTC.

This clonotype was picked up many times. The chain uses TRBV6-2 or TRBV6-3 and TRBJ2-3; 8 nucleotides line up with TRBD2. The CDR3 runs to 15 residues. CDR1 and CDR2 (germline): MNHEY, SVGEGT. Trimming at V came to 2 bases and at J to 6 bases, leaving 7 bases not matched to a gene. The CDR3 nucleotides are TGTGCCAGCAGTTACGGGACTAGTCGGAGGGATACGCAGTATTTT. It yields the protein CASSYGTSRRDTQYF.

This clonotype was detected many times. CDR3 DNA: TGTGCCAGCAGCTTGACAGGGGGGTTTAAGCAGTACTTC. As protein: CASSLTGGFKQYF. This sequence joins TRBV12-3 or TRBV12-4 and TRBJ2-7, with TRBD1 identical over 9 bases. The CDR3 runs to 13 residues. After removal of 6 bases from V and 8 bases from J, the junction contained 8 bases not matched to a gene.